This T cell receptor beta chain stems from a study of blood T cell repertoires in COVID-19. This CDR3 is 15 amino acids long. V shed 4 bases, J shed 0 bases, and the junction held 1 base outside the gene matches. Looked up from germline, CDR1 is LNHDA and CDR2 is SQIVND (reference sequence). TCRdb's copy holds only in-frame clones and misses some; the assay was immunoSEQ multiplex PCR. This sample carries over 120,000 clones, roughly 84% of them seen once, and the ten largest clones take 10%. Sequencing used peripheral blood. The sequence derives from a man aged 60 to 69 with active or convalescent COVID-19. The gene calls are TRBV19 and TRBJ2-1, with 9 nucleotides matching TRBD2. The CDR3 region is CASSKGLASYNEQFF. Written as DNA, the CDR3 is TGTGCCAGTAGTAAGGGACTAGCCTCCTACAATGAGCAGTTCTTC.